The rows below give T cell receptor beta chains drawn from one sample of a study of blood T cells in healthy people across ages. TCRdb passed the 5' RACE reads through MiXCR, listing each CDR3 protein once. The sample holds over 1,300,000 distinct CDR3 sequences, 45% to 70% seen once. Sequencing was performed on blood. These receptor sequences come from a man between 18 and 29 years old in good health. Each CDR3 is given with its conserved first and last residue. Fields, in order: clone size, J gene, V gene, D gene, CDR3 protein, CDR3 DNA. A D gene is named only where the DNA matches it firmly. Clone size appears in some rows only: once, few, many, or a class for an expanded clone.

few | TRBJ2-5 | TRBV4-1 | TRBD2 | CASSPSIAGGRVETQYF | TGCGCCAGCAGCCCAAGTATAGCGGGAGGGCGAGTGGAGACCCAGTACTTC
- | TRBJ1-6 | TRBV28 | TRBD1 | CASRSKDRVNSPLHF | TGTGCCAGCAGATCGAAGGACAGGGTCAATTCACCCCTCCACTTT
- | TRBJ1-1 | TRBV4-1 | - | CASSQGVQGIATEAFF | TGCGCCAGCAGCCAAGGGGTGCAGGGGATTGCCACTGAAGCTTTCTTT
- | TRBJ2-3 | TRBV29-1 | TRBD1 | CSVEVAGGDRGLDTQYF | TGCAGCGTTGAAGTTGCCGGGGGGGACAGGGGGTTGGATACGCAGTATTTT
- | TRBJ1-5 | TRBV12-3/TRBV12-4 | - | CASSWGTENQPQHF | TGTGCCAGCAGTTGGGGGACGGAAAATCAGCCCCAGCATTTT
few | TRBJ2-6 | TRBV3-1 | TRBD1 | CASSQSTGAGANVLTF | TGTGCCAGCAGCCAATCTACAGGGGCTGGGGCCAACGTCCTGACTTTC
- | TRBJ2-3 | TRBV7-2 | TRBD1 | CASSRNTGVDTQYF | TGTGCCAGCAGCCGCAACACAGGGGTAGATACGCAGTATTTT
- | TRBJ2-1 | TRBV20-1 | - | CSVHGGGYNEQFF | TGCAGCGTTCACGGAGGGGGGTACAATGAGCAGTTCTTC
many | TRBJ2-7 | TRBV7-9 | - | CASSLSRDEQYF | TGTGCCAGCAGCTTGAGTCGAGACGAGCAGTACTTC
- | TRBJ1-1 | TRBV4-2 | TRBD1 | CASSPDRARGNTEAFF | TGTGCCAGCAGCCCGGACAGGGCTAGGGGGAACACTGAAGCTTTCTTT
few | TRBJ2-7 | TRBV2 | - | CASGARMGREQYF | TGTGCCAGCGGAGCCAGGATGGGGAGAGAGCAGTACTTC
- | TRBJ2-3 | TRBV6-6 | TRBD1 | CASRTGVGSTDTQYF | TGTGCCAGCAGGACAGGGGTAGGGAGCACAGATACGCAGTATTTT
few | TRBJ2-5 | TRBV20-1 | - | CSAIRDFQETQYF | TGCAGTGCTATCAGGGACTTCCAAGAGACCCAGTACTTC
few | TRBJ1-2 | TRBV28 | - | CASSVIPLYYGYTF | TGTGCCAGCAGTGTGATCCCACTCTACTATGGCTACACCTTC
- | TRBJ1-2 | TRBV3-1 | TRBD1 | CASSQDGQGRGYTF | TGTGCCAGCAGCCAAGACGGACAGGGGAGAGGCTACACCTTC
few | TRBJ2-7 | TRBV5-1 | - | CASSADLTYEQYF | TGCGCCAGCAGTGCGGACCTTACCTACGAGCAGTACTTC
- | TRBJ2-1 | TRBV28 | - | CASRTSYNEQFF | TGTGCCAGTCGGACTTCGTACAATGAGCAGTTCTTC
- | TRBJ2-7 | TRBV7-9 | - | CASSALSTYEQYF | TGTGCCAGCAGCGCCCTTTCTACCTACGAGCAGTACTTC
- | TRBJ2-1 | TRBV5-1 | - | CASSHGTPSHNEQFF | TGCGCCAGCAGCCACGGGACTCCATCGCACAATGAGCAGTTCTTC
few | TRBJ2-6 | TRBV4-1 | - | CASGQSGTRSGANVLTF | TGCGCCAGCGGTCAATCGGGAACCCGCTCTGGGGCCAACGTCCTGACTTTC
- | TRBJ2-5 | TRBV29-1 | - | CSVLGGETQYF | TGCAGCGTTCTGGGTGGAGAGACCCAGTACTTC
once | TRBJ1-1 | TRBV27 | TRBD1 | CASSNLQGALPEAFF | TGTGCCAGCAGTAACCTACAGGGGGCACTCCCCGAAGCTTTCTTT
- | TRBJ2-2 | TRBV29-1 | - | CSADGRNTGELFF | TGCAGCGCAGATGGACGGAACACCGGGGAGCTGTTTTTT
- | TRBJ1-5 | TRBV5-1 | - | CASSLGQIDQPQHF | TGCGCCAGCAGCTTGGGACAGATTGATCAGCCCCAGCATTTT
- | TRBJ2-1 | TRBV27 | TRBD2 | CASSRSSGYLYNGQFF | TGTGCCAGCAGTCGGTCTAGCGGGTACTTATACAATGGGCAGTTCTTC
- | TRBJ1-5 | TRBV4-1 | - | CASSQDFRAQPQHF | TGCGCCAGCAGCCAAGATTTCCGGGCTCAGCCCCAGCATTTT
- | TRBJ2-7 | TRBV12-3/TRBV12-4 | - | CASSGAPGTYEQYF | TGTGCCAGCAGTGGGGCTCCGGGAACCTACGAGCAGTACTTC
once | TRBJ2-1 | TRBV20-1 | - | CSARDAGGPRVNEQFF | TGCAGTGCTAGAGATGCCGGGGGGCCGAGGGTCAATGAGCAGTTCTTC
- | TRBJ2-1 | TRBV28 | TRBD1 | CASPQPGDRVDEQFF | TGTGCCAGCCCCCAACCGGGGGACAGGGTTGATGAGCAGTTCTTC
- | TRBJ2-7 | TRBV20-1 | TRBD2 | CSAETTSGRYEQYF | TGCAGTGCTGAAACAACTAGCGGGAGGTACGAGCAGTACTTC
- | TRBJ2-7 | TRBV20-1 | - | CSARGAPSYEQYF | TGCAGTGCTAGGGGGGCCCCTTCCTACGAGCAGTACTTC
once | TRBJ1-1 | TRBV6-6 | - | CASSYGDSLNTEAFF | TGTGCCAGCAGTTACGGCGACAGCCTGAACACTGAAGCTTTCTTT
- | TRBJ1-2 | TRBV5-1 | - | CASSFGGGIDGYTF | TGCGCCAGCAGCTTTGGAGGGGGGATCGATGGCTACACCTTC
few | TRBJ2-3 | TRBV12-3/TRBV12-4 | TRBD2 | CASRWTSGGAHTQYF | TGTGCCAGCAGATGGACTAGCGGGGGGGCACATACGCAGTATTTT
- | TRBJ2-7 | TRBV7-2 | - | CASSLDVLANYEQYF | TGTGCCAGCAGCTTAGATGTGCTAGCGAACTACGAGCAGTACTTC
- | TRBJ2-5 | TRBV29-1 | - | CSLSSESLGETQYF | TGCAGCCTATCGAGCGAGTCCCTCGGGGAGACCCAGTACTTC
few | TRBJ2-7 | TRBV29-1 | - | CSVIGRASYEQYF | TGCAGCGTAATAGGGCGAGCGTCCTACGAGCAGTACTTC
- | TRBJ2-3 | TRBV18 | TRBD2 | CASSPKTSGTDTQYF | TGTGCCAGCTCACCAAAAACTAGCGGCACAGATACGCAGTATTTT
many | TRBJ2-7 | TRBV6-5 | - | CASSYSGTYEQYF | TGTGCCAGCAGTTACTCGGGGACCTACGAGCAGTACTTC
few | TRBJ1-4 | TRBV20-1 | - | CSASSGTTNEKLFF | TGCAGTGCTAGTTCCGGGACGACTAATGAAAAACTGTTTTTT
few | TRBJ2-5 | TRBV7-9 | TRBD2 | CASSLVFAGVETQYF | TGTGCCAGCAGCTTAGTGTTTGCGGGAGTTGAGACCCAGTACTTC